Sequencing of this T cell receptor (beta chain) was carried out in a study of CD4 T cells in relation to SARS-CoV-2 and coronaviruses. As for the study in general: After 10 days of antigen culture, PBMC TCR beta CDR3s were sequenced. Findings and caveats of the study: Each donor contributed either pre-pandemic or post-infection samples, not both.

Libraries were prepared by immunoSEQ multiplex PCR; TCRdb keeps only in-frame clonotypes and omits some of them. The repertoire has about 23,000 clones, 75% to 85% of them found once; the top ten carry about 14%. Before the COVID-19 pandemic, during about 2010-2019, CD4+ T cells were taken from unexposed donors. Isolation of CD4+ T cells took place after approximately 11 days in culture. Testing used SARS-CoV-2 S/N and four cold-coronavirus spikes on unexposed-donor CD4+ T cells, cells permitting. Each well had approximately 2.2 million PBMCs in around 5% human AB serum with IL-2. Deletions cut 0 bases from V and 0 bases from J, with 3 bases between. The CDR3 is 15 residues long. In germline, CDR1 is MRHNA, CDR2 SNTAGT. On this clone itself: As yet, its antigen is unknown.

The sequenced material came from CD4+ T cells from PBMCs, cultured in vitro. This receptor was taken from a human donor in good health. The chain employs TRBV6-4 and TRBJ2-6; no reliable D call. The CDR3 protein is CASSDSSSGANVLTF. CDR3 nucleotide sequence: TGTGCCAGCAGTGACTCGAGCTCTGGGGCCAACGTCCTGACTTTC.